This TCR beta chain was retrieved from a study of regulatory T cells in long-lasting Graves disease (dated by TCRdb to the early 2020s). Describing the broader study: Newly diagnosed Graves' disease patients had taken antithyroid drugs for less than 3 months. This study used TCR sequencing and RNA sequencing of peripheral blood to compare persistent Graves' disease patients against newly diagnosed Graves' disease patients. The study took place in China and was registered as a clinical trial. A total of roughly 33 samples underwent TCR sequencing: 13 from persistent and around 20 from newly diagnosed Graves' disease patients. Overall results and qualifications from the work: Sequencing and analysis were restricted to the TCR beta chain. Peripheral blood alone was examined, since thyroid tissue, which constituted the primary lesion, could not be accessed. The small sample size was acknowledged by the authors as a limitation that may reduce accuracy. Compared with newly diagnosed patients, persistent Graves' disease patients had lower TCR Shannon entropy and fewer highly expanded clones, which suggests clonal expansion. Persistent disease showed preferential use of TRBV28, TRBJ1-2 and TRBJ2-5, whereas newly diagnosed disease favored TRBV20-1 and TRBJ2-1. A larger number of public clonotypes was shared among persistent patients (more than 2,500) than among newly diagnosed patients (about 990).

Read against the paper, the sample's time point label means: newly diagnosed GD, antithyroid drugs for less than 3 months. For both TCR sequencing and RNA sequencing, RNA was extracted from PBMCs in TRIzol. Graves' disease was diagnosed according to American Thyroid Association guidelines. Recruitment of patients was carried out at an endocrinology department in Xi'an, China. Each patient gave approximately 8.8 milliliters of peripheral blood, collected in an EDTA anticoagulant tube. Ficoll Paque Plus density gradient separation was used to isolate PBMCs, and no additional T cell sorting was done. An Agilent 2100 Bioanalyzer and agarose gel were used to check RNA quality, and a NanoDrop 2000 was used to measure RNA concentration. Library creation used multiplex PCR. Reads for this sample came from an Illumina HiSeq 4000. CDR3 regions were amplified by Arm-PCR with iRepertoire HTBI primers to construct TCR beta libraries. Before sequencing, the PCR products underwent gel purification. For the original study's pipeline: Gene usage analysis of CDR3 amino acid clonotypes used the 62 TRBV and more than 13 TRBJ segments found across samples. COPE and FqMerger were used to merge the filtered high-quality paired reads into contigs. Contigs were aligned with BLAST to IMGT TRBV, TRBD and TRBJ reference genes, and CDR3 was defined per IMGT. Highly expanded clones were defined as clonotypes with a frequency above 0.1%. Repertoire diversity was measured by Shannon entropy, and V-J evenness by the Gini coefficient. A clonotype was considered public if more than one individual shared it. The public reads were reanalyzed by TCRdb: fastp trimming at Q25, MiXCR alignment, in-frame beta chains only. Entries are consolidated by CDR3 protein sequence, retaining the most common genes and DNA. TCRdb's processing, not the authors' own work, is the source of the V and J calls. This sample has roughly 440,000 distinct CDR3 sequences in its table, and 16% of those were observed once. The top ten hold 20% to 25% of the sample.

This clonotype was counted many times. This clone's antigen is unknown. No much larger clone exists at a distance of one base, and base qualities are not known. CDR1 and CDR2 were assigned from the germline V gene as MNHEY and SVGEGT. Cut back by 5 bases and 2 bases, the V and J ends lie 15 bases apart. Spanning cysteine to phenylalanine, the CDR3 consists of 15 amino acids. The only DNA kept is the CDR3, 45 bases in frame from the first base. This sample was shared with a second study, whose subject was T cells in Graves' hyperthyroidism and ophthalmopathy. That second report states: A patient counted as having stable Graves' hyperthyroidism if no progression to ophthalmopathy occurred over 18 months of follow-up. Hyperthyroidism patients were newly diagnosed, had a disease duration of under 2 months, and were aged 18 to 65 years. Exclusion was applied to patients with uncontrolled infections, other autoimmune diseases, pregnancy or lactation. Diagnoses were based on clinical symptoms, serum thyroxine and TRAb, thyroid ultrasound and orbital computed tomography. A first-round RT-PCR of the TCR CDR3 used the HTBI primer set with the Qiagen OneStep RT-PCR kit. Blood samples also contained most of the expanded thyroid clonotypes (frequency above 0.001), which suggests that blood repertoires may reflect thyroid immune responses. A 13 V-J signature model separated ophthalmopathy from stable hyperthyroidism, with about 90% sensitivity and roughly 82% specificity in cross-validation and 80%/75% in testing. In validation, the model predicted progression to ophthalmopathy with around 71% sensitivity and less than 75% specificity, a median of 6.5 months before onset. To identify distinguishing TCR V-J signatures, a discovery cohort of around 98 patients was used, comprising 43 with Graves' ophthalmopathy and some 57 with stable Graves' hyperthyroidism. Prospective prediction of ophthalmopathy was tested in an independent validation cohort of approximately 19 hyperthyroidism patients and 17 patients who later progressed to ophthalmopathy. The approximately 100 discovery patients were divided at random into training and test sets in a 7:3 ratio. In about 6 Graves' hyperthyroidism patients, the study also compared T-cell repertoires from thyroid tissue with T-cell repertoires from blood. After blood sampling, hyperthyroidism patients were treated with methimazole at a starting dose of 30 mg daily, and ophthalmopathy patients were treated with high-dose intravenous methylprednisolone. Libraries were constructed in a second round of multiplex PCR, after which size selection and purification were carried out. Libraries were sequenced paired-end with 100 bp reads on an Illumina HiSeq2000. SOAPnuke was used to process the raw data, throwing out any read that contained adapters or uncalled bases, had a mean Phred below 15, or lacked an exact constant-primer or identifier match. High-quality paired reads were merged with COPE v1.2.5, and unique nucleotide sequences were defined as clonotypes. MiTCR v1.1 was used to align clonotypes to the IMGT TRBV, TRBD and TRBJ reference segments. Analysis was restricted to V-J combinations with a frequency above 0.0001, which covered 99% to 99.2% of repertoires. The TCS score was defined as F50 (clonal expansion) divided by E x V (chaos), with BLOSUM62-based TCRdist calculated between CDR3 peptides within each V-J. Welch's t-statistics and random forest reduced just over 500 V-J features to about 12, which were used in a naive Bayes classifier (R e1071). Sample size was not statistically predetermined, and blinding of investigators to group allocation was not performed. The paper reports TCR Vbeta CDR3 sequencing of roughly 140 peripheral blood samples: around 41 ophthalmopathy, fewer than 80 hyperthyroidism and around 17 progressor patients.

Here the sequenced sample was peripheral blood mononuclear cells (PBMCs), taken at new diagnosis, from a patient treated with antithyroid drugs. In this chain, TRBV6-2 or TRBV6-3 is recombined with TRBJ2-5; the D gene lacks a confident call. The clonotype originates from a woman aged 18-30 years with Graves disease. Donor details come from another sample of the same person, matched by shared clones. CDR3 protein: CASSDSPGTQETQYF. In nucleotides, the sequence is TGTGCCAGCAGTGATTCCCCGGGCACTCAAGAGACCCAGTACTTC.